The entry below gives a single TCR beta chain sequence along with its context. In the authors' workflow: Amplification of reference gene primers was used by the study to estimate nucleated cell counts. TCRdb's copy holds only in-frame clones and misses some; the assay was immunoSEQ multiplex PCR. The D gene and trimming were derived from the DNA, and the V and J assignments and clone size from that table. The sample carries 200,000 to 250,000 clones, roughly 84% recorded once. This sample stems from a study of blood T cell repertoires in COVID-19. Study background: Spain, Italy and the United States supplied samples that represented acute and convalescent COVID-19. PBMCs, B-cell-depleted T cells, or T cells were the source of the cDNA or gDNA that made up the material.

The sequenced sample consisted of peripheral blood. The TCR was taken from an older woman with acute or convalescent COVID-19.

In nucleotides, the CDR3 is TGCGCCAGCAGCTACCCACGGAACGGGACAGCGGAGGGGTATGGCTACACCTTC. This sequence encodes CASSYPRNGTAEGYGYTF. The chain combines TRBV5-1 with TRBJ1-2; 7 nucleotides line up with TRBD1. The J segment lost 5 bases and the V segment lost 3 bases, leaving 19 bases of the junction unmatched. CDR3 length: 18 amino acids. Germline V gene lookup returns CDR1 SGHRS and CDR2 YFSETQ.